This T cell receptor (beta chain) came from a study of T cell responses to AZD1222 COVID-19 vaccine. Looking at the study overall: Both about-4-week and about-12-week second-dose recipients were combined. Study-level results: Among AZD1222 vaccinees, only six were seropositive at baseline. Along spike, vaccine-associated CD4 TCRs were found throughout, with dominance at 160-218 and 743-854.

This CDR3 is 14 amino acids long. In germline, CDR1 is SGHDT, CDR2 YYEEEE. V was trimmed by 0 bases and J by 7 bases, leaving 8 bases between them. Assay used: immunoSEQ multiplex PCR; TCRdb lists only in-frame clones, some missing. The table records about 130,000 clones, 92% of them present only once. Remarks on this clone: What it binds is unknown.

The rearrangement joins TRBV5-6 to TRBJ1-6; D is uncertain. The sequence derives from an adult in good health. Specimen: peripheral blood, collected on day 0 of AZD1222 vaccination. CDR3 nucleotide sequence: TGTGCCAGCAGCTTGGAACAGCCAAATTCACCCCTCCACTTT. It codes for CASSLEQPNSPLHF. Full variable domain (rest looked up from reference TRBV5-6 and TRBJ1-6): DAGVTQSPTHLIKTRGQQVTLRCSPKSGHDTVSWYQQALGQGPQFIFQYYEEEERQRGNFPDRFSGHQFPNYSSELNVNALLLGDSALYLCASSLEQPNSPLHFGNGTRLTVT.